The rows below give T cell receptor beta chains drawn from one sample of a study of blood T cell repertoires in COVID-19. The assay was immunoSEQ multiplex PCR, and TCRdb's table has in-frame clones only and misses some. The table shows about 67,000 clones, with about 87% occurring only once. Sequencing used peripheral blood. Receptors originate from a man aged 50 to 59 with active COVID-19. The CDR3 runs from the conserved cysteine through the conserved F or W. D genes are given only for firm matches. Size values are once, few and many counts, or a class for expanded clones, and some rows have none.

v_gene	d_gene	abundance	len	j_gene	CDR3aa	CDR3nt
TRBV7-6	-	-	12	TRBJ2-5	CASSPTGETQYF	TGTGCCAGCAGCCCCACGGGGGAGACCCAGTACTTC
TRBV19	-	-	14	TRBJ1-1	CASRLRPGQTEAFF	TGTGCCAGTAGGCTCCGCCCCGGACAGACTGAAGCTTTCTTT
TRBV5-1	-	-	13	TRBJ2-1	CASRDSTYNEQFF	TGCGCCAGCAGGGATAGCACCTACAATGAGCAGTTCTTC
TRBV11-2	-	few	15	TRBJ1-2	CASSLVVEWNYGYTF	TGTGCCAGCAGCTTAGTCGTGGAGTGGAACTATGGCTACACCTTC
TRBV19	TRBD2	-	17	TRBJ2-1	CASSIWRGGSSYNEQFF	TGTGCCAGTAGTATTTGGCGGGGGGGCTCCTCCTACAATGAGCAGTTCTTC
TRBV5-1	TRBD2	-	16	TRBJ2-1	CASSLASSGAYNEQFF	TGCGCCAGCAGCTTGGCCTCTAGCGGGGCCTACAATGAGCAGTTCTTC
TRBV27	TRBD2	-	15	TRBJ2-7	CASSLVPAGAYEQYF	TGTGCCAGCAGTTTAGTTCCTGCGGGAGCTTACGAGCAGTACTTC
TRBV5-5	-	-	13	TRBJ2-7	CASSLSARDEQYF	TGTGCCAGCAGCTTGTCCGCCAGGGACGAGCAGTACTTC
TRBV5-4	-	-	16	TRBJ2-6	CASEDKAVSGANVLTF	TGTGCCAGCGAGGACAAGGCAGTCTCTGGGGCCAACGTCCTGACTTTC
TRBV19	-	-	14	TRBJ2-7	CASSMRTDSYEQYF	TGTGCCAGTAGTATGAGGACTGACTCCTACGAGCAGTACTTC
TRBV10-3	-	-	12	TRBJ1-3	CAIGAEGNTIYF	TGTGCCATCGGGGCGGAGGGAAACACCATATATTTT
TRBV7-9	TRBD1	-	14	TRBJ2-7	CASSFGTGDYEQYF	TGTGCCAGCAGCTTCGGGACAGGGGACTACGAGCAGTACTTC
TRBV19	-	-	12	TRBJ1-1	CASSIDEVEAFF	TGTGCCAGTAGTATAGATGAGGTAGAAGCTTTCTTT
TRBV29-1	-	-	13	TRBJ1-6	CSVGQSLNSPLHF	TGCAGCGTTGGACAGTCCCTCAATTCACCCCTCCACTTT
TRBV7-9	-	-	14	TRBJ2-3	CASSVKTGTDTQYF	TGTGCCAGCAGCGTTAAGACAGGCACAGATACGCAGTATTTT
TRBV11-3	-	-	14	TRBJ2-7	CASSLTGSSYEQYF	TGTGCCAGCAGCTTAACCGGGAGCTCCTACGAGCAGTACTTC
TRBV28	-	-	16	TRBJ1-2	CASSKTIQGRAYGYTF	TGTGCCAGCAGTAAAACCATACAGGGCCGCGCCTATGGCTACACCTTC
TRBV7-2	-	-	15	TRBJ2-7	CASSSQEGPAYEQYF	TGTGCCAGCAGCTCTCAGGAGGGGCCCGCCTACGAGCAGTACTTC
TRBV28	-	-	16	TRBJ1-3	CASSLGVVSSGNTIYF	TGTGCCAGCAGTTTGGGCGTTGTCAGTTCCGGAAACACCATATATTTT
TRBV7-2	TRBD2	-	17	TRBJ2-1	CASSLVYLASGVNEQFF	TGTGCCAGCAGCTTAGTCTATCTCGCTAGCGGTGTGAATGAGCAGTTCTTC
TRBV11-2	TRBD2	-	16	TRBJ2-2	CASSRRSGGPTGELFF	TGTGCCAGCAGCAGAAGATCGGGGGGTCCCACCGGGGAGCTGTTTTTT
TRBV14	-	-	17	TRBJ2-1	CASSQDELASSYNEQFF	TGTGCCAGCAGCCAAGATGAGCTAGCGTCCTCCTACAATGAGCAGTTCTTC
TRBV6-5	-	-	15	TRBJ2-7	CASSFPAQGTYEQYF	TGTGCCAGCAGTTTCCCGGCACAGGGAACCTACGAGCAGTACTTC
TRBV30	-	medium-sized	14	TRBJ1-1	CAWGEVGKYTEAFF	TGTGCCTGGGGGGAGGTGGGGAAATACACTGAAGCTTTCTTT
TRBV9	-	-	14	TRBJ1-2	CASSAPRGGRGYTF	TGTGCCAGCAGCGCCCCCAGGGGTGGTAGAGGCTACACCTTC
TRBV5-4	-	few	15	TRBJ2-2	CASSQAGVYTGELFF	TGTGCCAGCAGCCAGGCAGGGGTTTACACCGGGGAGCTGTTTTTT
TRBV27	-	-	13	TRBJ2-5	CASSAQGQETQYF	TGTGCCAGCAGCGCACAGGGCCAAGAGACCCAGTACTTC
TRBV14	-	-	17	TRBJ1-1	CASSQVQGLRVGTEAFF	TGTGCCAGCAGCCAAGTTCAGGGGCTAAGGGTGGGGACTGAAGCTTTCTTT
TRBV6-1	-	-	16	TRBJ2-2	CASSEAIGRSAGELFF	TGTGCCAGCAGTGAAGCTATAGGGAGGAGCGCCGGGGAGCTGTTTTTT
TRBV27	TRBD1	-	17	TRBJ2-7	CASSSLPRTGGVYEQYF	TGTGCCAGCAGTTCCCTCCCCAGGACAGGGGGTGTATACGAGCAGTACTTC
TRBV11-3	-	-	13	TRBJ1-1	CASSFQGNTEAFF	TGTGCCAGCAGCTTCCAGGGGAACACTGAAGCTTTCTTT
TRBV7-9	-	few	16	TRBJ1-2	CASSRVPTGQNYGYTF	TGTGCCAGCAGCCGAGTACCTACGGGACAAAACTATGGCTACACCTTC
TRBV28	TRBD1	-	17	TRBJ1-2	CASSGPGQKMMYYGYTF	TGTGCCAGCAGCGGTCCGGGACAGAAAATGATGTACTATGGCTACACCTTC
TRBV2	TRBD1	few	17	TRBJ2-2	CASSDLEGAPDTGELFF	TGTGCCAGCAGTGATCTCGAGGGGGCCCCGGACACCGGGGAGCTGTTTTTT
TRBV5-1	-	-	16	TRBJ1-1	CASSFEGRGGNTEAFF	TGCGCCAGCAGCTTCGAAGGTCGGGGTGGGAACACTGAAGCTTTCTTT
TRBV11-2	-	-	18	TRBJ2-3	CASSSGAHRSGRTDTQYF	TGTGCCAGCAGCTCTGGGGCCCATCGTAGCGGACGCACAGATACGCAGTATTTT
TRBV2	-	-	15	TRBJ2-7	CASGGAEGIVYEQYF	TGTGCCAGCGGTGGGGCGGAGGGGATCGTTTACGAGCAGTACTTC
TRBV3-1/TRBV3-2	-	-	15	TRBJ1-4	CASSQRHSPNEKLFF	TGTGCCAGCAGCCAACGACACTCCCCAAATGAAAAACTGTTTTTT
TRBV19	TRBD2	-	16	TRBJ2-2	CATDSESGRTTGELFF	TGTGCCACCGACTCGGAGAGCGGGAGAACGACCGGGGAGCTGTTTTTT
TRBV19	-	-	14	TRBJ1-2	CASSVARGAGGYTF	TGTGCCAGTAGTGTGGCGCGGGGCGCCGGGGGCTACACCTTC
TRBV4-1	-	-	15	TRBJ2-7	CASSQVVESSYEQYF	TGCGCCAGCAGCCAAGTCGTCGAGAGCTCCTACGAGCAGTACTTC
TRBV20-1	-	-	14	TRBJ1-1	CSASIGGRGTEAFF	TGCAGTGCTAGTATCGGGGGTAGAGGGACTGAAGCTTTCTTT
TRBV4-1	-	-	19	TRBJ2-3	CASSHDGGQGSLRADTQYF	TGCGCCAGCAGCCATGACGGTGGCCAGGGATCGCTAAGGGCAGATACGCAGTATTTT
TRBV28	TRBD2	-	16	TRBJ2-5	CASSLYRGGNQETQYF	TGTGCCAGCAGTTTATACCGGGGAGGGAACCAAGAGACCCAGTACTTC
TRBV13	-	few	15	TRBJ2-7	CASGPRGISFHEQYF	TGTGCCAGCGGTCCTAGGGGCATCAGTTTCCACGAGCAGTACTTC
TRBV28	TRBD2	-	15	TRBJ2-1	CASSRLAGRNNEQFF	TGTGCCAGCAGTCGACTAGCGGGGCGAAACAATGAGCAGTTCTTC
TRBV11-2	-	-	14	TRBJ2-2	CASSLDQGPGELFF	TGTGCCAGCAGCTTAGATCAGGGCCCCGGGGAGCTGTTTTTT
TRBV27	-	once	15	TRBJ2-7	CASSSLHSLSYEQYF	TGTGCCAGCAGTTCCCTCCACAGCCTCTCCTACGAGCAGTACTTC
TRBV9	-	-	15	TRBJ2-7	CASSVAGLPLDEQYF	TGTGCCAGCAGCGTAGCCGGACTACCCCTTGACGAGCAGTACTTC
TRBV6-6	-	-	19	TRBJ1-5	CASSQTPSTGTSGNQPQHF	TGTGCCAGCAGTCAAACACCTTCAACCGGGACTTCTGGCAATCAGCCCCAGCATTTT
TRBV28	TRBD1	once	14	TRBJ1-5	CASSADRAAQPQHF	TGTGCCAGCAGTGCGGACAGGGCGGCACAGCCCCAGCATTTT